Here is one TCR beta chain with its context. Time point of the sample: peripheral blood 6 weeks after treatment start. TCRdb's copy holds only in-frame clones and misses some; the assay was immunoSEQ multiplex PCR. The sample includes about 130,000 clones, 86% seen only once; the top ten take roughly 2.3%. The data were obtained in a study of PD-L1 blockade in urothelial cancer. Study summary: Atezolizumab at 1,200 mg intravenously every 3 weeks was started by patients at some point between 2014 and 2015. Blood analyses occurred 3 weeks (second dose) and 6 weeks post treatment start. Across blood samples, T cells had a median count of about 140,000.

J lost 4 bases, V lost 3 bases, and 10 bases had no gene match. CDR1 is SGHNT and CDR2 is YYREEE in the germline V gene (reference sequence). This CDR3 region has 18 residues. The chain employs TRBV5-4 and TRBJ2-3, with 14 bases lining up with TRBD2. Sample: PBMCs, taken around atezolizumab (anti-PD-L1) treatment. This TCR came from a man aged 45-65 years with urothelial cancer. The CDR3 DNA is TGTGCCAGCAGCTCCGGACTAGCGGGAGGACATTCTCCAGATACGCAGTATTTT. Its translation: CASSSGLAGGHSPDTQYF.